The 15 T cell receptor beta chains in this list originate from one sample, sequenced in a study of blood T cell repertoires in COVID-19. Method: immunoSEQ multiplex PCR; TCRdb's copy keeps in-frame clones and lacks some. Among about 140,000 clones listed, approximately 88% were seen once. The sequenced sample was PBMCs or T cells enriched from blood (not recorded which). These receptor sequences come from a man aged 65-85 years who had been exposed to COVID-19.

The J gene is TRBJ2-7, the V gene TRBV6-5; TRBD1 agrees at 9 bases. CDR3 size: 15 residues. Germline CDR1 and CDR2: MNHEY and SVGAGI. After removal of 2 bases from V and 4 bases from J, the junction contained 6 bases not matched to a gene. The CDR3 DNA follows: TGTGCCAGCAGTTACAGCGGGACAGGGTCATACGAGCAGTACTTC. Its protein is CASSYSGTGSYEQYF.

The chain combines TRBV6-6 with TRBJ1-5; 7 bases are shared with TRBD1. CDR1 and CDR2 from the germline V gene are MNHNY and SVGAGI (reference sequence). V shed 6 bases and J 1 base; nucleotides not matched to a gene: 6. The CDR3 runs 15 residues. The CDR3 bases are TGTGCCAGCAGCACCGGACAGGTCAGCAATCAGCCCCAGCATTTT. Protein product: CASSTGQVSNQPQHF.

The chain has TRBV24-1 and TRBJ1-2, with D unclear. Trimming took 3 bases from V and 2 from J, leaving 6 bases between them. The CDR3 has 13 amino acids. CDR1 KGHDR and CDR2 SFDVKD come from the germline V gene. The CDR3 region has the DNA TGTGCCACCAGTGATAGCATGAACTATGGCTACACCTTC. Translated: CATSDSMNYGYTF.

This clone was observed once. The V gene is TRBV4-1, the J gene TRBJ2-3, with TRBD2 identical over 14 bases. CDR1 and CDR2 (germline): MGHRA, YSYEKL. J gave up 6 bases and V 0 bases, and 14 bases lay outside the gene matches. This CDR3 has 20 amino acids. The CDR3: CASSQDRGASTSGRADTQYF. CDR3 nucleotide sequence: TGCGCCAGCAGCCAAGACCGGGGGGCTTCGACTAGCGGGAGGGCGGATACGCAGTATTTT.

The chain couples TRBV28 to TRBJ1-1; 7 bases are a match to TRBD1. Germline V gene lookup returns CDR1 MDHEN and CDR2 SYDVKM. J was trimmed by 0 bases and V by 5 bases; bases with no gene match: 9. CDR3 length: 16 amino acids. The chain's CDR3 is CASSLGTETVNTEAFF. DNA for the CDR3: TGTGCCAGCAGTCTGGGGACAGAAACTGTGAACACTGAAGCTTTCTTT.

The chain combines TRBV28 with TRBJ1-1; possibly TRBD1 for D (5 bases). Germline-derived CDR1 and CDR2 are MDHEN and SYDVKM. Trimming stripped 3 bases from V and 4 bases from J, with 9 bases between. This CDR3 is 13 amino acids long. The CDR3 bases are TGTGCCAGCAGTTTGCAGGGAAGCACTGAAGCTTTCTTT. Translating it yields CASSLQGSTEAFF.

The chain joins TRBV3-1 (or the pseudogene TRBV3-2) to TRBJ2-3, with 10 bases fitting TRBD2. From germline, CDR1 is LGHDT and CDR2 YNNKEL (reference sequence). The junction had 14 bases not matched to a gene; V was cut back by 7 bases and J by 4 bases. The CDR3 covers 17 residues. The CDR3, as DNA: TGTGCCAGCACCTCCCGGGCAAGCGGGGGGGCGGCAGATACGCAGTATTTT. Its translation is CASTSRASGGAADTQYF.

This clone was recorded a few times. This sequence joins TRBV28 and TRBJ2-1; the match to TRBD2 covers 9 bases. The CDR3 totals 15 residues. The germline gives CDR1 MDHEN, CDR2 SYDVKM. Losses at the gene ends were 2 bases for V and 5 bases for J; bases not matched to a gene: 4. In nucleotides, the CDR3 is TGTGCCAGCAGTTTAGGTAGCGGGAGCCACAATGAGCAGTTCTTC. This codes for CASSLGSGSHNEQFF. The entire variable domain, with the rest obtained from reference TRBV28 and TRBJ2-1, is as follows: DVKVTQSSRYLVKRTGEKVFLECVQDMDHENMFWYRQDPGLGLRLIYFSYDVKMKEKGDIPEGYSVSREKKERFSLILESASTNQTSMYLCASSLGSGSHNEQFFGPGTRLTVL.

The chain carries TRBV5-6 and TRBJ1-5, with D possibly matching TRBD1 (6 bases). The ends were cut back, 5 bases at V and 4 bases at J, with 19 bases in the middle. This CDR3 is built from 16 residues. Germline loops: CDR1 SGHDT, CDR2 YYEEEE. CDR3 nucleotides: TGTGCCAGCAGTTTATCCGGGACACCTCGAAATCAGCCCCAGCATTTT. It encodes CASSLSGTPRNQPQHF.

The chain links TRBV19 to TRBJ1-2; TRBD1 might be the D (5 bases). Germline CDR1 LNHDA, CDR2 SQIVND (reference sequence). Trimming removed 3 bases at V and 7 bases at J, with 18 bases between. The CDR3 extends over 15 amino acids. As DNA, the CDR3 is TGTGCCAGTAGTATGAATGACCCAGGGCTCGGTGGCTACACCTTC. Its protein product is CASSMNDPGLGGYTF.

The chain uses TRBV3-1 (or the pseudogene TRBV3-2) and TRBJ1-2; TRBD1 aligns across 7 bases. Germline-derived CDR1 and CDR2 are LGHDT and YNNKEL (reference sequence). The CDR3 totals 12 residues. V shed 8 bases and J 13 bases; nucleotides not matched to a gene: 13. The CDR3 DNA reads as TGTGCCAGCGACTCAGAGGGGGCCCCTTGCACCTTC. Translation gives CASDSEGAPCTF.

The chain couples TRBV6-5 to TRBJ1-4, with 9 bases matching TRBD1. This CDR3 has 16 residues. V was pared by 0 bases and J by 8 bases, with 7 bases of the junction left unmatched. Looked up from germline, CDR1 is MNHEY and CDR2 is SVGAGI. CDR3 region: CASSYSPTGGLEKLFF. CDR3 nucleotide sequence: TGTGCCAGCAGTTACTCCCCGACAGGGGGTCTCGAAAAACTGTTTTTT.

The chain is built from TRBV28 and TRBJ1-5, with D maybe TRBD1 (5 bases). Trimming removed 7 bases at V and 16 bases at J, with 17 bases between. The CDR3 extends over 11 amino acids. From germline, CDR1 is MDHEN and CDR2 SYDVKM. In nucleotides, the CDR3 is TGTGCCAGCACCGCCAGGGCCGCGGTACATTTT. Translating it yields CASTARAAVHF.

The table lists this clone with a few counts. The genes are TRBV5-4 and TRBJ1-4; D is undetermined. V lost 4 bases, J lost 8 bases, and 18 bases lay in between. Germline V gene data show CDR1 as SGHNT and CDR2 as YYREEE (reference sequence). The CDR3 covers 15 residues. This CDR3 reads CASSQASGYTEKLFF. For the CDR3, the DNA is TGTGCCAGCAGCCAGGCCTCAGGTTATACCGAAAAACTGTTTTTT.

This clone was seen a few times. The V and J genes are TRBV5-6 and TRBJ2-7, with 9 bases identical to TRBD2. Germline V gene sequence: CDR1 SGHDT, CDR2 YYEEEE. This CDR3 has 15 residues. With 3 bases clipped from V and 3 bases from J, the junction kept 7 bases outside the gene matches. In DNA form, the CDR3 reads TGTGCCAGCAGCTCGAGGCTACTAGCGGGCTACGAGCAGTACTTC. Its protein is CASSSRLLAGYEQYF.